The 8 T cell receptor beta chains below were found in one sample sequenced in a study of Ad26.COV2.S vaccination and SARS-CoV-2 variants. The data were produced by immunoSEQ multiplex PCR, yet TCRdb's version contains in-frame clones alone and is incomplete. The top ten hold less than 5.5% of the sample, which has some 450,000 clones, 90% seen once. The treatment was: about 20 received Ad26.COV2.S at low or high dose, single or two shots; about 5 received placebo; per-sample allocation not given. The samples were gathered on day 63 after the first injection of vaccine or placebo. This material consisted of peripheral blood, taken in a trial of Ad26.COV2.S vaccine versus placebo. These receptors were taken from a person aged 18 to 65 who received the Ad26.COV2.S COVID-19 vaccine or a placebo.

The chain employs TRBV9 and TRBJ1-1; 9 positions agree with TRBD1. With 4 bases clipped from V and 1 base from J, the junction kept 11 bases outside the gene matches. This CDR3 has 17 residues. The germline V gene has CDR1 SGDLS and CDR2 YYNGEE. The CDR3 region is CASSLYRDRETNTEAFF. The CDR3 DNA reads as TGTGCCAGCAGCCTCTACCGGGACAGGGAGACGAACACTGAAGCTTTCTTT.

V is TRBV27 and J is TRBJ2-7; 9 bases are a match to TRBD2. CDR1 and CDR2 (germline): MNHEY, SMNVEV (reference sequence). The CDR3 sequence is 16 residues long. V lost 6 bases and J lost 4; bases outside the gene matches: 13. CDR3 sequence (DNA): TGTGCCAGCAGCCGCCGGCTAGCGGGAATGGCGTACGAGCAGTACTTC. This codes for CASSRRLAGMAYEQYF.

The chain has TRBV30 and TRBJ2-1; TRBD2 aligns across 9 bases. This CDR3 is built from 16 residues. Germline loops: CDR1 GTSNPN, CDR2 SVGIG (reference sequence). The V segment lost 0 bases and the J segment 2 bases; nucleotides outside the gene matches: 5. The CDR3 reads CAWSVRGRAPYNEQFF. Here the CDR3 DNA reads TGTGCCTGGAGTGTACGCGGGAGGGCCCCCTACAATGAGCAGTTCTTC.

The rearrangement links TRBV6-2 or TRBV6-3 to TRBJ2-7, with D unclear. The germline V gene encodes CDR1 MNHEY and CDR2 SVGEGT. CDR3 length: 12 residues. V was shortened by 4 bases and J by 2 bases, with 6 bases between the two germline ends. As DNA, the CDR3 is TGTGCCAGCAGTTTTACACCCTACGAGCAGTACTTC. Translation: CASSFTPYEQYF.

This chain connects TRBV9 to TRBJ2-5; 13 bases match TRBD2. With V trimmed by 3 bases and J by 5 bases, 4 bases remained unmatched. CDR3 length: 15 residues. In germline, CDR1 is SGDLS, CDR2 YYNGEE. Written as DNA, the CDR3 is TGTGCCAGCAGCGGACTAGCGGGAGGTATGGAGACCCAGTACTTC. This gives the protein CASSGLAGGMETQYF.

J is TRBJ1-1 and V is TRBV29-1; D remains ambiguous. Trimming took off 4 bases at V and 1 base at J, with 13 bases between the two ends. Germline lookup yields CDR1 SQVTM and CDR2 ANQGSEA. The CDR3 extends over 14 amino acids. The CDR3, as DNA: TGCAGCGTTGCGATGCAGGTACCGAACACTGAAGCTTTCTTT. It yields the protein CSVAMQVPNTEAFF.

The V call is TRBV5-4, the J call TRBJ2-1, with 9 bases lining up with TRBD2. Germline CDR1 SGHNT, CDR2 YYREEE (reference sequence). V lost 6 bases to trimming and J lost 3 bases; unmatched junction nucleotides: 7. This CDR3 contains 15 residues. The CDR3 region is CASTTGTSIYNEQFF. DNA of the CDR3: TGTGCCAGCACGACCGGGACTAGCATCTACAATGAGCAGTTCTTC.

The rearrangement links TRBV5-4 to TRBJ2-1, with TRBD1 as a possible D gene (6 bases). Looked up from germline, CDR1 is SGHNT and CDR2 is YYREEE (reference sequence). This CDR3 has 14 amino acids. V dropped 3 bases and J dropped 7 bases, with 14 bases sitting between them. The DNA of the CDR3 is TGTGCCAGCAGCTCAGCAGGGGATGAGAATGAGCAGTTCTTC. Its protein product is CASSSAGDENEQFF.